This T cell receptor beta chain was observed in a study of blood T cell repertoires in COVID-19. TCRdb keeps only in-frame clones here, not all; method: immunoSEQ multiplex PCR. The table records 250,000 to 300,000 clones, 86% of them present only once. This CDR3 region has 16 residues. Looked up from germline, CDR1 is SGHAT and CDR2 is FQNNGV. The V gene lost 3 bases and the J gene lost 5 bases, with 18 bases spanning the gap. This TCR derives from a young woman with active or convalescent COVID-19. Sequenced sample: peripheral blood. The chain has TRBV11-2 and TRBJ2-3; D perhaps matches TRBD2 (5 bases). The CDR3 reads CASSFDIGYGKDTQYF. CDR3 nucleotides: TGTGCCAGCAGCTTCGATATAGGTTACGGGAAAGATACGCAGTATTTT.